This TCR beta chain was sequenced for a study of blood T cell repertoires in COVID-19. This table comes from immunoSEQ multiplex PCR, and its TCRdb copy is limited to in-frame clones, with some not included. The data hold about 210,000 clones, with approximately 86% observed a single time. The CDR3 spans 15 residues. Germline V gene sequence: CDR1 MNHEY, CDR2 SVGAGI. Trimming pared 7 bases from V and 0 bases from J, leaving 10 bases between. The receptor's source is a woman in her twenties or thirties who had been exposed to COVID-19. The V gene is TRBV6-5, the J gene TRBJ1-6; D uncertain. The sequenced sample consisted of PBMCs or T cells enriched from blood (not recorded which). Here the CDR3 reads CASTAVSSYNSPLHF. CDR3 coding DNA: TGTGCCAGCACCGCAGTCAGCTCCTATAATTCACCCCTCCACTTT.